This passage covers 11 T cell receptor beta chains from one sample sequenced in a study of CD8 T cells in ankylosing spondylitis. TCRdb independently ran MiXCR on the 5' RACE reads; one entry per CDR3 protein. The table shows approximately 220,000 distinct CDR3 sequences, with roughly 26% occurring only once. The sample consisted of blood, either unsorted or a sorted T cell fraction (not recorded which). All receptors derive from a male donor with ankylosing spondylitis or in good health (not recorded which).

The rearrangement links TRBV29-1 to TRBJ2-5; tentative D call: TRBD1 (5 bases). Trimming pared 3 bases from V and 4 bases from J, leaving 12 bases between. This CDR3 comprises 13 residues. Germline V gene sequence: CDR1 SQVTM, CDR2 ANQGSEA. CDR3 bases: TGCAGCGTTGATCGACAGCAGGTAGAGACCCAGTACTTC. This encodes CSVDRQQVETQYF.

This clonotype was found many times. The chain employs TRBV29-1 and TRBJ1-3; possibly TRBD1 for D (5 bases). Germline V gene data show CDR1 as SQVTM and CDR2 as ANQGSEA. Trimming shortened V by 2 bases and J by 6 bases, and 14 bases separated the two germline ends. This CDR3 contains 14 residues. The CDR3 bases are TGCAGCGTTGAAACCCGCGGCAGGGTAAACACCATATATTTT. It codes for CSVETRGRVNTIYF.

The V call is TRBV3-1, the J call TRBJ1-5; possible D gene TRBD1, 6 bases. V gave up 4 bases and J gave up 5 bases, with 9 bases separating them. Germline CDR1 is LGHDT and CDR2 is YNNKEL (reference sequence). CDR3 length: 13 amino acids. CDR3 protein: CASSPWTDQPQHF. Here the CDR3 DNA reads TGTGCCAGCAGCCCCTGGACAGATCAGCCCCAGCATTTT.

In its sample, this clonotype was seen many times. The chain couples TRBV7-8 to TRBJ2-7, with 11 bases identical to TRBD2. Trimming took 6 bases from V and 2 from J; bases not matched to a gene: 0. The germline CDR1 and CDR2 sequences are SGHVS and FQNEAQ. This CDR3 is 13 amino acids long. The CDR3 nucleotides are TGTGCCAGCAGTAGCGGGAGGGCCTACGAGCAGTACTTC. Translation gives CASSSGRAYEQYF.

Worth noting for this clonotype: This could be a read error, since a much larger clone is one nucleotide away. V and J are TRBV29-1 and TRBJ2-5, with 8 bases identical to TRBD1. The J call may be faulty, since TRBJ2-1 better matches the DNA end. The CDR3 extends over 12 amino acids. Germline V gene data show CDR1 as SQVTM and CDR2 as ANQGSEA. The CDR3 reads CSVATGEETQFF. The CDR3, as DNA: TGCAGCGTTGCGACAGGGGAAGAGACCCAGTTCTTC.

The CDR3 reads CASRRTGNYGYTF. The DNA of the CDR3 is TGTGCCAGCAGAAGGACAGGGAACTATGGCTACACCTTC. The chain couples TRBV6-1 to TRBJ1-2, with 8 bases that match TRBD1. V lost 6 bases to trimming and J lost 2 bases; unmatched junction nucleotides: 2. This CDR3 contains 13 residues. Germline assignment: CDR1 MNHNS and CDR2 SASEGT.

The chain links TRBV5-1 to TRBJ2-1; no firm D call. CDR3 length: 12 residues. The germline gives CDR1 SGHRS, CDR2 YFSETQ. V was shortened by 1 base and J by 3 bases, with 2 bases between the two germline ends. The CDR3 loop reads CASSLHYNEQFF. The DNA of the CDR3 is TGCGCCAGCAGCTTGCACTACAATGAGCAGTTCTTC.

The rearrangement links TRBV6-2 or TRBV6-3 to TRBJ2-2; D unclear. The CDR3 totals 13 residues. Trimming removed 1 base from V and 4 bases from J, with 4 bases in between. CDR1 and CDR2 from the germline V gene are MNHEY and SVGEGT. The CDR3 DNA sequence: TGTGCCAGCAGTTACTTAAGCACCGGGGAGCTGTTTTTT. Protein: CASSYLSTGELFF.

A word on this clonotype: A read error may explain this, as a much larger clone is one base away. The chain couples TRBV5-1 to TRBJ2-1; unclear D gene. The length of the CDR3 is 11 residues. Germline loops: CDR1 SGHRS, CDR2 YFSETQ. The CDR3 nucleotides read TGCTCCAGCAGCTTGGTAGAAATTCAGTTCTTC. As protein: CSSSLVEIQFF.

The chain is built from TRBV29-1 and TRBJ2-1; unclear D gene. V gave up 3 bases and J gave up 10 bases, with 16 bases separating them. CDR1 and CDR2 from the germline V gene are SQVTM and ANQGSEA. This CDR3 has 13 residues. Here the CDR3 DNA reads TGCAGCGTTGATCGCCCTGGTGAGAACGAGCAGTTCTTC. Protein: CSVDRPGENEQFF.

V gene TRBV10-3 combines with J gene TRBJ2-7; D possibly uses TRBD1 or TRBD2 (5 bases each). The V and J ends lost 3 bases and 10 bases respectively, with 13 bases between them. The CDR3 consists of 12 residues. Germline values: CDR1 ENHRY, CDR2 SYGVKD. The chain's CDR3 is CAISDGTLEQYF. CDR3 bases: TGTGCCATCAGTGATGGGACCCTGGAACAGTACTTC.